Below, 6 T cell receptor beta chains from the same sample are listed, as sequenced in a study of T cells in Graves' hyperthyroidism and ophthalmopathy. Authors of the study amplified TCR beta CDR3 regions from RNA transcripts. Primed by the HTBI set, a first-round RT-PCR was run on the TCR CDR3. TCRdb reprocessed the multiplex PCR reads with MiXCR, giving one entry per CDR3 protein. The sample holds approximately 380,000 distinct CDR3 sequences, more than 13% seen once. Sequenced material: blood. These receptor sequences come from a man aged 45-65 years with Graves' ophthalmopathy.

To note about this clonotype: A read error may be the cause here, since a much bigger clone is one base away. The rearrangement uses TRBV5-1 and TRBJ1-1, with D maybe TRBD1 (5 bases). This CDR3 region has 14 residues. CDR1 and CDR2 (germline): SGHRS, YFSETQ. The CDR3 loop reads CASRRGERNTEASF. The CDR3 bases are TGCGCCAGCAGGCGGGGGGAGAGGAACACTGAAGCTTCCTTT.

Ten or more counts support this clonotype. The chain recombines TRBV28 with TRBJ2-7; TRBD2 agrees at 8 bases. From germline, CDR1 is MDHEN and CDR2 SYDVKM. The CDR3 length is 16 residues. The junction had 8 bases not matched to a gene; V was cut back by 4 bases and J by 0 bases. This chain's CDR3 is CASSSGSGISSYEQYF. As DNA, the CDR3 is TGTGCCAGCAGTTCGGGTAGCGGGATAAGCTCCTACGAGCAGTACTTC.

This clonotype was seen many times. The CDR3 DNA follows: TGCAGTGCTAGAAACCCTAGCGGGAGCCCCTACGAGCAGTACTTC. Translated: CSARNPSGSPYEQYF. The chain has TRBV20-1 and TRBJ2-7; 10 positions match TRBD2. V shed 2 bases and J 2 bases; nucleotides not matched to a gene: 6. The CDR3 consists of 15 residues. Germline-derived CDR1 and CDR2 are DFQATT and SNEGSKA (reference sequence).

This clonotype has at least ten counts. The chain joins TRBV2 to TRBJ1-6; TRBD1 aligns across 7 bases. Germline V CDR1 and CDR2: SNHLY, FYNNEI. The CDR3 contains 17 residues. Trimming removed 4 bases from V and 4 bases from J; junction bases left unmatched: 10. The chain's CDR3 is CASSGYRTGLYNSPLHF. CDR3 bases: TGTGCCAGCAGTGGATACCGGACAGGCCTATATAATTCACCCCTCCACTTT.

The table lists this clonotype with many counts. The J gene is TRBJ2-1, the V gene TRBV20-1; 9 bases agree with TRBD2. The CDR3 loop spans 17 amino acids. The ends lost 0 bases at V and 10 bases at J; junction bases unmatched: 16. Germline-derived CDR1 and CDR2 are DFQATT and SNEGSKA (reference sequence). The CDR3 DNA follows: TGCAGTGCTAGAGATGACCATAGAGCGGGAGGAATTCGGGAGCAGTTCTTC. As protein: CSARDDHRAGGIREQFF.

In this sample, this clonotype turned up many times. The chain joins TRBV2 to TRBJ2-7; no reliable D call. The ends were cut back, 4 bases at V and 2 bases at J, with 6 bases in the middle. In germline, CDR1 is SNHLY, CDR2 FYNNEI. This CDR3 spans 12 amino acids. For the CDR3, the DNA is TGTGCCAGCAGTGTCTCAACCTACGAGCAGTACTTC. This translates into CASSVSTYEQYF.